A single T cell receptor beta chain is shown here with its context. These data come from a study of T cell responses to AZD1222 COVID-19 vaccine. In the study overall: Investigators merged groups given second doses at roughly 4 or roughly 12 weeks.

CDR1 WNHNN and CDR2 SYGVQD come from the germline V gene (reference sequence). CDR3 size: 17 residues. J was trimmed by 9 bases and V by 2 bases; bases with no gene match: 15. Repertoires were generated with immunoSEQ multiplex PCR, while TCRdb's copy carries only in-frame clones and drops some. The table lists under 150,000 clones, under 95% of them singletons. The V gene is TRBV10-1, the J gene TRBJ2-1; the match to TRBD2 covers 8 bases. The clonotype comes from an adult in good health. The material sequenced was peripheral blood, taken on day 0 of AZD1222 vaccination. The CDR3 nucleotides are TGCGCCAGCAGTGAGCGCGTTAGGGGACTAGGAATCTCTGAGCAGTTCTTC. This codes for CASSERVRGLGISEQFF.